Listed here are 10 T cell receptor beta chains from one sample, sequenced in a study of T cells in localized non-small cell lung cancer. TCRdb keeps only in-frame clones here, not all; method: immunoSEQ multiplex PCR. The sample records about 77,000 clones, around 89% being singletons. The starting material was peripheral blood, obtained before any cancer treatment. The origin of the receptors is a woman between 40 and 69 years old with stage I squamous cell lung carcinoma.

The CDR3 DNA is TGTGCCAGTAGTATGGAGGGCTCCTACGAGCAGTACTTC. Residues: CASSMEGSYEQYF. J is TRBJ2-7 and V is TRBV19; D might be TRBD2 (6 bases). V lost 3 bases, J lost 0 bases, and 6 bases lay in between. Germline assignment: CDR1 LNHDA and CDR2 SQIVND (reference sequence). The CDR3 loop spans 13 amino acids.

This rearrangement joins TRBV19 to TRBJ2-1; 7 bases map to TRBD2. The V gene's germline CDR1 is LNHDA and CDR2 SQIVND (reference sequence). The CDR3 is 14 residues long. Trimming at V came to 7 bases and at J to 2 bases, leaving 5 bases not matched to a gene. The CDR3 here is CASTGGRAYNEQFF. CDR3 DNA sequence: TGTGCCAGTACGGGCGGGAGAGCCTACAATGAGCAGTTCTTC.

V is TRBV9 and J is TRBJ1-5; tentative D call: TRBD1 (5 bases). The ends were cut back, 0 bases at V and 9 bases at J, with 13 bases in the middle. The CDR3 covers 14 residues. From germline, CDR1 is SGDLS and CDR2 YYNGEE. Written as DNA, the CDR3 is TGTGCCAGCAGCGTAGATACAGGCTCATGGCCCCAGCATTTT. Translating it yields CASSVDTGSWPQHF. Full variable domain (rest looked up from reference TRBV9 and TRBJ1-5): DSGVTQTPKHLITATGQRVTLRCSPRSGDLSVYWYQQSLDQGLQFLIQYYNGEERAKGNILERFSAQQFPDLHSELNLSSLELGDSALYFCASSVDTGSWPQHFGDGTRLSIL.

V is TRBV27 and J is TRBJ2-3; no clear D. This CDR3 is 13 amino acids long. Trimming cost V 1 base and J 3 bases, with 5 bases left between them. Germline V gives CDR1 MNHEY, CDR2 SMNVEV (reference sequence). CDR3 protein: CASSLLRTDTQYF. CDR3 nucleotide sequence: TGTGCCAGCAGTTTATTGCGTACAGATACGCAGTATTTT.

The chain carries TRBV18 and TRBJ2-4; tentatively, D is TRBD2 (5 bases). The germline V gene encodes CDR1 KGHSH and CDR2 LQKENI. Trimming removed 3 bases at V and 9 bases at J, with 12 bases between. This CDR3 is 13 amino acids long. The CDR3 DNA is TGTGCCAGCTCACCCCGTCGAGAGGGCATTCAGTACTTC. Its protein is CASSPRREGIQYF.

V gene TRBV7-9 combines with J gene TRBJ1-1; no firm D call. The CDR3 length is 14 residues. Germline CDR1 reads SEHNR; CDR2 reads FQNEAQ (reference sequence). V lost 1 base, J lost 0 bases, and 6 bases lay in between. CDR3 loop: CASSLGELNTEAFF. In DNA form, the CDR3 reads TGTGCCAGCAGCTTAGGGGAATTGAACACTGAAGCTTTCTTT. Supplemented by reference TRBV7-9 and TRBJ1-1, the full variable domain reads DTGVSQNPRHKITKRGQNVTFRCDPISEHNRLYWYRQTLGQGPEFLTYFQNEAQLEKSRLLSDRFSAERPKGSFSTLEIQRTEQGDSAMYLCASSLGELNTEAFFGQGTRLTVV.

This clone came up once. The V gene is TRBV6-1, the J gene TRBJ1-6; D gene uncertain. V lost 4 bases and J lost 4, with 14 bases in between. This CDR3 has 16 residues. CDR1 is MNHNS and CDR2 is SASEGT in the germline V gene. The CDR3 nucleotides read TGTGCCAGCAGTGTCCAGACCCCGGGGTATAATTCACCCCTCCACTTT. It yields the protein CASSVQTPGYNSPLHF.

J is TRBJ2-4 and V is TRBV10-2, with 12 bases aligning to TRBD2. The CDR3 spans 18 residues. Per germline, CDR1 WSHSY and CDR2 SAAADI. V lost 6 bases and J lost 4; bases outside the gene matches: 13. The CDR3 protein is CASRSLAGGLGSKNIQYF. For the CDR3, the DNA is TGCGCCAGCAGAAGCCTAGCGGGGGGGCTCGGGAGTAAAAACATTCAGTACTTC.

The V gene is TRBV9, the J gene TRBJ1-1, with D unresolved. Trimming cost V 0 bases and J 0 bases, with 6 bases left between them. This CDR3 contains 14 residues. The germline V gene encodes CDR1 SGDLS and CDR2 YYNGEE. The CDR3 protein is CASSVEPMNTEAFF. For the CDR3, the DNA is TGTGCCAGCAGCGTAGAACCGATGAACACTGAAGCTTTCTTT.

The J gene is TRBJ2-5, the V gene TRBV5-1; D is perhaps TRBD1 or TRBD2 (6 bases each). With 4 bases removed from V and 5 bases from J, the gap between germline ends came to 18 bases. The CDR3 totals 15 residues. Germline V gene data show CDR1 as SGHRS and CDR2 as YFSETQ. The CDR3 nucleotides read TGCGCCAGCAGCAGGGCTTGGGGGGCCGGGGAGACCCAGTACTTC. Its protein is CASSRAWGAGETQYF.